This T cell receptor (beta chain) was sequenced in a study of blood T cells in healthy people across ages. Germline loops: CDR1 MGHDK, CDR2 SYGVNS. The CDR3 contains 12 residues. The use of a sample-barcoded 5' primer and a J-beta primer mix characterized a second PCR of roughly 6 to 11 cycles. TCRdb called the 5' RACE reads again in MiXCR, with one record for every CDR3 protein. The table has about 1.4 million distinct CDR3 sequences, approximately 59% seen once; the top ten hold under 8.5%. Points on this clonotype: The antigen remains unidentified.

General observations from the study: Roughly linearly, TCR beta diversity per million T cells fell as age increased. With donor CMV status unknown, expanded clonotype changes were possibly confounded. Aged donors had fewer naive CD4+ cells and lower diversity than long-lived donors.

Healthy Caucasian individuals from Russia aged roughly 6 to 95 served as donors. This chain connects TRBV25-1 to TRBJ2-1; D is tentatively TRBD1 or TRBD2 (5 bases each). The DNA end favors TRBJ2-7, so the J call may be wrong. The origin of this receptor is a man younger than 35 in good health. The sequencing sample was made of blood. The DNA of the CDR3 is TGTGCCAGCTGGGACCAATACAATGAGCAGTACTTC. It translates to CASWDQYNEQYF.